Following are 18 T cell receptor beta chains from one sample sequenced in a study of cytomegalovirus exposure and HLA in healthy donors. PCR employed 60 Vbeta and 13 Jbeta primers. Clones were sequenced by immunoSEQ multiplex PCR, and TCRdb holds only the in-frame ones, with some missing. Seen in this sample are some 39,000 clones; the ten most common clones hold approximately 3.6%. What was sequenced was PBMCs. The receptors were gathered from a male donor in good health and CMV-seronegative.

The gene calls are TRBV7-6 and TRBJ2-1; weak D call: TRBD2 (7 bases). The germline V and J ends were trimmed by 0 bases and 10 bases, with 19 bases remaining between them. The CDR3 is 16 amino acids. Looked up from germline, CDR1 is SGHVS and CDR2 is FNYEAQ. The CDR3 sequence is CASSLARGGSGVEQFF. CDR3 sequence (DNA): TGTGCCAGCAGCTTAGCGAGGGGGGGATCAGGGGTCGAGCAGTTCTTC. The variable domain in full, with the rest retrieved from reference TRBV7-6 and TRBJ2-1, is GAGVSQSPRYKVTKRGQDVALRCDPISGHVSLYWYRQALGQGPEFLTYFNYEAQQDKSGLPNDRFSAERPEGSISTLTIQRTEQRDSAMYRCASSLARGGSGVEQFFGPGTRLTVL.

The chain joins TRBV13 to TRBJ1-6, with TRBD1 matching over 7 bases. From germline, CDR1 is PRHDT and CDR2 FYEKMQ (reference sequence). There are 15 residues in the CDR3. Germline trimming cut 5 bases from V and 8 bases from J; bases unmatched to any gene: 9. The CDR3 sequence is CASSARTGRDSPLHF. CDR3 bases: TGTGCCAGCAGCGCCAGGACAGGACGGGATTCACCCCTCCACTTT. Supplemented by reference TRBV13 and TRBJ1-6, the full variable domain reads AAGVIQSPRHLIKEKRETATLKCYPIPRHDTVYWYQQGPGQDPQFLISFYEKMQSDKGSIPDRFSAQQFSDYHSELNMSSLELGDSALYFCASSARTGRDSPLHFGNGTRLTVT.

The chain is built from TRBV5-1 and TRBJ1-2; D is ambiguous. In germline, CDR1 is SGHRS, CDR2 YFSETQ. V was trimmed by 4 bases and J by 0 bases, leaving 10 bases between them. This CDR3 region has 14 residues. The CDR3 region is CASSVGAPNYGYTF. Here the CDR3 DNA reads TGCGCCAGCAGCGTCGGTGCTCCTAACTATGGCTACACCTTC.

This chain links TRBV7-7 with TRBJ2-1, with 15 nucleotides matching TRBD2. V lost 5 bases, J lost 0 bases, and 5 bases stayed unmatched. CDR1 and CDR2 (germline): SSHAT, FNYEAQ (reference sequence). CDR3 length: 18 residues. The CDR3 nucleotides read TGTGCCAGCAGCGTCGGACTAGCGGGGGGGAGCTCCTACAATGAGCAGTTCTTC. Its translation is CASSVGLAGGSSYNEQFF.

The V and J genes are TRBV7-8 and TRBJ1-1; tentatively, D is TRBD1 (5 bases). V lost 5 bases and J 5 bases, leaving 12 bases between the germline ends. Germline V gives CDR1 SGHVS, CDR2 FQNEAQ. The CDR3 spans 13 residues. CDR3 sequence (DNA): TGTGCCAGCAGCCTCAGGGAGGTGACTGAAGCTTTCTTT. Translating gives CASSLREVTEAFF. The whole variable domain, remainder taken from reference TRBV7-8 and TRBJ1-1, is GAGVSQSPRYKVAKRGQDVALRCDPISGHVSLFWYQQALGQGPEFLTYFQNEAQLDKSGLPSDRFFAERPEGSVSTLKIQRTQQEDSAVYLCASSLREVTEAFFGQGTRLTVV.

V is TRBV5-1 and J is TRBJ2-5; no clear D. V lost 0 bases to trimming and J lost 4 bases, with 7 bases between them. The CDR3 covers 13 residues. Germline V gene sequence: CDR1 SGHRS, CDR2 YFSETQ. The CDR3 loop reads CASSLEHRETQYF. The CDR3 DNA sequence: TGCGCCAGCAGCTTGGAACACCGAGAGACCCAGTACTTC.

The rearrangement uses TRBV15 and TRBJ2-6, with D possibly matching TRBD1 (5 bases). The ends were cut back, 3 bases at V and 1 base at J, with 19 bases in the middle. The CDR3 has 19 residues. Per germline, CDR1 LNHNV and CDR2 YYDKDF (reference sequence). CDR3 coding DNA: TGTGCCACCAGCAGGCGGAACAGGATAAGCGCATCTGGGGCCAACGTCCTGACTTTC. Its translation: CATSRRNRISASGANVLTF.

This chain joins TRBV6-5 and TRBJ2-3, with D perhaps matching TRBD1 (7 bases). CDR1 and CDR2 (germline): MNHEY, SVGAGI. V shed 0 bases and J shed 6 bases, with 13 bases lying between them. This CDR3 is built from 15 residues. CDR3 protein: CASSYSRTGGDTQYF. The CDR3 DNA sequence: TGTGCCAGCAGTTACTCGCGGACAGGAGGGGATACGCAGTATTTT.

This chain connects TRBV9 to TRBJ2-6; D remains ambiguous. Trimming took off 3 bases at V and 2 bases at J, with 3 bases between the two ends. The CDR3 loop spans 13 amino acids. Germline-derived CDR1 and CDR2 are SGDLS and YYNGEE. CDR3 region: CASSAAGANVLTF. In DNA, the CDR3 is TGTGCCAGCAGCGCCGCTGGGGCCAACGTCCTGACTTTC.

This chain joins TRBV18 and TRBJ2-1, with 9 bases fitting TRBD1. CDR1 and CDR2 (germline): KGHSH, LQKENI. This CDR3 is built from 16 residues. The junction had 9 bases not matched to a gene; V was cut back by 5 bases and J by 4 bases. The CDR3, as DNA: TGTGCCAGCTCATTGCGCCCGGGACAGGGATACAATGAGCAGTTCTTC. Translation: CASSLRPGQGYNEQFF.

The V gene is TRBV9, the J gene TRBJ1-2, with D possibly matching TRBD1 (6 bases). CDR1 and CDR2 from the germline V gene are SGDLS and YYNGEE. The length of the CDR3 is 16 residues. V lost 3 bases and J lost 0, with 15 bases in between. CDR3 in amino acids: CASSAAGGTSNYGYTF. The CDR3 coding sequence is TGTGCCAGCAGCGCCGCCGGGGGGACATCTAACTATGGCTACACCTTC.

V usage is TRBV5-8 and J usage is TRBJ1-5; 8 bases line up with TRBD1. Trimming cost V 5 bases and J 9 bases; bases outside gene matches: 7. The CDR3 extends over 13 amino acids. The V gene's germline CDR1 is SGHTS and CDR2 YDEGEE. This CDR3 reads CASRKNQGAPQHF. The CDR3 nucleotides are TGTGCCAGCAGGAAAAACCAGGGGGCGCCCCAGCATTTT.

The V and J genes are TRBV19 and TRBJ1-1; no reliable D call. Deletions cut 4 bases from V and 0 bases from J, with 9 bases between. Germline CDR1 LNHDA, CDR2 SQIVND (reference sequence). The CDR3 consists of 14 residues. CDR3 bases: TGTGCCAGTAGTACCTATACAGTGAACACTGAAGCTTTCTTT. Protein: CASSTYTVNTEAFF.

The chain uses TRBV2 and TRBJ2-5; TRBD1 agrees at 7 bases. The J call may be in error: the DNA end matches TRBJ2-7 better. This CDR3 region has 18 residues. CDR1 is SNHLY and CDR2 is FYNNEI in the germline V gene. This chain's CDR3 is CASSEAVARQGPIDEQYF. The CDR3 bases are TGTGCCAGCAGTGAAGCGGTGGCCCGACAGGGTCCTATCGACGAGCAGTACTTC.

The gene calls are TRBV28 and TRBJ2-7; 7 nucleotides agree with TRBD1. The ends lost 6 bases at V and 2 bases at J; junction bases unmatched: 13. Germline CDR1 reads MDHEN; CDR2 reads SYDVKM. This CDR3 comprises 16 residues. The CDR3 sequence: CASRSWGTGVTYEQYF. Written as DNA, the CDR3 is TGTGCCAGCAGATCCTGGGGCACAGGGGTGACCTACGAGCAGTACTTC. The variable domain in full, completed from reference TRBV28 and TRBJ2-7, reads DVKVTQSSRYLVKRTGEKVFLECVQDMDHENMFWYRQDPGLGLRLIYFSYDVKMKEKGDIPEGYSVSREKKERFSLILESASTNQTSMYLCASRSWGTGVTYEQYFGPGTRLTVT.

This chain links TRBV5-1 with TRBJ1-3; TRBD1 is a possible D gene (6 bases). Trimming removed 0 bases at V and 2 bases at J, with 12 bases between. CDR3 length: 16 amino acids. CDR1 SGHRS and CDR2 YFSETQ come from the germline V gene. In DNA form, the CDR3 reads TGCGCCAGCAGCTTGGATGTGGGGGCGGCTGGAAACACCATATATTTT. Its translation: CASSLDVGAAGNTIYF.

The chain links TRBV27 to TRBJ2-2; D perhaps matches TRBD1 (5 bases). The CDR3 runs 14 residues. Germline CDR1 MNHEY, CDR2 SMNVEV (reference sequence). V was pared by 3 bases and J by 2 bases, with 7 bases between. The CDR3 bases are TGTGCCAGCAGTTTCAGGGTTAACACCGGGGAGCTGTTTTTT. This codes for CASSFRVNTGELFF.

CDR3 coding DNA: TGTGCCAGCAGTTTGGGTCTACAGTATCAGCCCCAGCATTTT. Translation gives CASSLGLQYQPQHF. The chain carries TRBV6-1 and TRBJ1-5; no clear D gene. This CDR3 is 14 amino acids long. The V and J ends lost 5 bases and 5 bases respectively, with 13 bases between them. Germline V lookup: CDR1 MNHNS, CDR2 SASEGT.